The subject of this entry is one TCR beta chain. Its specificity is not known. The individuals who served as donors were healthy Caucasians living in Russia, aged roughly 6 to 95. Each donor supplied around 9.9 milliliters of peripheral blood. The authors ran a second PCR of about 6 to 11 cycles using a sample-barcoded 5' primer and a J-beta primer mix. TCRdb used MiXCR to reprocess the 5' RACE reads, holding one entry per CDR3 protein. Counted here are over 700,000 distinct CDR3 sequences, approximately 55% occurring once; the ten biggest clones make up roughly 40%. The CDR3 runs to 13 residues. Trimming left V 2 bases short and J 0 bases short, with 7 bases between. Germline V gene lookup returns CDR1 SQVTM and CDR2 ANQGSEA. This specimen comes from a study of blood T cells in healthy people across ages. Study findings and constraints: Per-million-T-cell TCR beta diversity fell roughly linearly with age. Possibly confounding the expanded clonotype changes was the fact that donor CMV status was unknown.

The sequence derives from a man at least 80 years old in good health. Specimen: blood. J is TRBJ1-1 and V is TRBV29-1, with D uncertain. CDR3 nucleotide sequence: TGCAGCGTTGAACTAATTATGAACACTGAAGCTTTCTTT. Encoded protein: CSVELIMNTEAFF.